Given below is one T cell receptor beta chain in context. The antigen remains unidentified. It was with a sample-barcoded 5' primer and a J-beta primer mix that a second PCR of about 6 to 12 cycles was run. A single record per CDR3 protein comes from TCRdb applying MiXCR to the 5' RACE reads. The data hold some 1.8 million distinct CDR3 sequences, with about 39% observed a single time. The sample belongs to a study of blood T cells in healthy people across ages. Whole-study results and caveats: Strong correlation was found linking TCR beta diversity to naive T cell percentage.

This CDR3 spans 16 amino acids. J was trimmed by 4 bases and V by 0 bases; bases with no gene match: 7. Germline V gives CDR1 SGHKS, CDR2 YYEKEE (reference sequence). The chain recombines TRBV5-5 with TRBJ2-5; 9 positions match TRBD2. The sample was blood. The source is a human donor in good health. The CDR3 protein is CASSLGGGGGGETQYF. The CDR3 DNA is TGTGCCAGCAGCTTGGGCGGCGGGGGGGGTGGAGAGACCCAGTACTTC.